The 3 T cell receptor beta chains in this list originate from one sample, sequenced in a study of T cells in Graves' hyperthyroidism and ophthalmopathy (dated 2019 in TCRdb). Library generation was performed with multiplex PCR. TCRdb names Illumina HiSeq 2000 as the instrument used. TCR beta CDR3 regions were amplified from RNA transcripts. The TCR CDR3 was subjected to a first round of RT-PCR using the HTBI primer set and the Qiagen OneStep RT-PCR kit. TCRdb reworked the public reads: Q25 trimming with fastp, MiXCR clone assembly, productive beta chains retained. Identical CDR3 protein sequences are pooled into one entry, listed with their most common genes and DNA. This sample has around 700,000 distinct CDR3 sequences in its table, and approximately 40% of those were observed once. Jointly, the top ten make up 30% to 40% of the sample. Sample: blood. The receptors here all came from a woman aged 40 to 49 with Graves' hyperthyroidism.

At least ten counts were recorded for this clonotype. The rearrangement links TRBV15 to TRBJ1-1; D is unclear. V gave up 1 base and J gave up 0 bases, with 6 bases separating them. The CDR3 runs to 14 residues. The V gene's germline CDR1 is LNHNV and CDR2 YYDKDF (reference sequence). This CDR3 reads CATSRGAVNTEAFF. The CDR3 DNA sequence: TGTGCCACCAGCAGAGGGGCAGTGAACACTGAAGCTTTCTTT. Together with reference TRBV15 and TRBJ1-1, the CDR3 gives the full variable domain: DAMVIQNPRYQVTQFGKPVTLSCSQTLNHNVMYWYQQKSSQAPKLLFHYYDKDFNNEADTPDNFQSRRPNTSFCFLDIRSPGLGDTAMYLCATSRGAVNTEAFFGQGTRLTVV.

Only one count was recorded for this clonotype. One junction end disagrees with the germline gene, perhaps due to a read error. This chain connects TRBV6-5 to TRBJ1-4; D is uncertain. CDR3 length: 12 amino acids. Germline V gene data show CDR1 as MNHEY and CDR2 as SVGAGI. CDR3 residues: CAISYLGEKLFF. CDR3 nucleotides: TGTGCCATCAGTTACCTAGGCGAAAAACTGTTTTTT.

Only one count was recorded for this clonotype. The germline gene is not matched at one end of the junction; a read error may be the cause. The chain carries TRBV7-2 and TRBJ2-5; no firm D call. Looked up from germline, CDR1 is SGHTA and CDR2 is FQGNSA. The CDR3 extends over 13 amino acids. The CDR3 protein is CAGSQDRQETQYF. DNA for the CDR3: TGTGCCGGCAGCCAAGATAGGCAAGAGACCCAGTACTTC.